This T cell receptor beta chain is from a study of spatial heterogeneity in lung cancer. On the study more broadly: There were roughly 78 donors, all of them untreated patients with early-stage non-small cell lung cancer. Available PBMC from follow-up, collected a median of roughly 26 months after resection, underwent sequencing. Study-wide results and caveats: There were more appearances of ubiquitous expanded tumor TCRs in blood at resection than at follow-up.

MiXCR was run by TCRdb on the 5' RACE reads, yielding one entry per CDR3 protein. This sample carries some 30,000 distinct CDR3 sequences, less than 6.5% of them seen once, and the ten largest clones take less than 25%. As to time point: blood at routine non-recurrence follow-up after resection. No cells were sorted before sequencing. The whole RNA sequenced was extracted from tumor, nontumor lung or frozen PBMC. Germline V gene data show CDR1 as SGHRS and CDR2 as YFSETQ. V was trimmed by 3 bases and J by 6 bases, leaving 15 bases between them. The length of the CDR3 is 14 residues. This clonotype was observed at least ten times. Its target is unknown.

The material was PBMCs, obtained at follow-up. This TCR was recovered from a female donor with early-stage non-small cell lung cancer. The chain links TRBV5-1 to TRBJ1-2, with unresolved D. The CDR3 region is CASSSLDPSDGYTF. CDR3 bases: TGCGCCAGCAGCTCCTTGGACCCGAGCGATGGCTACACCTTC.